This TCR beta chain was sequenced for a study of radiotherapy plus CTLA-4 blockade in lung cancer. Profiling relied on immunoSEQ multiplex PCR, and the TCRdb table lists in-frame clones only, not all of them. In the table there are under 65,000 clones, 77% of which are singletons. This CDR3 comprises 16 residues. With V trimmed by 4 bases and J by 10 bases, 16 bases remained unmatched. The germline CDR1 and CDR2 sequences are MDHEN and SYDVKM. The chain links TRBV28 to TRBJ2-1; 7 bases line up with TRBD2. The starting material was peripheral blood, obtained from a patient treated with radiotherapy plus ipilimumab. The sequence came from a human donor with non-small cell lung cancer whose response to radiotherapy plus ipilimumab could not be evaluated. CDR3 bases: TGTGCCAGCAGTTCCCGACTCGGGGGGTCAGGGTGGGAGCAGTTCTTC. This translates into CASSSRLGGSGWEQFF.